This T cell receptor (beta chain) was observed in a study of T cell repertoires in ileal Crohn's disease. The germline gives CDR1 LGHNA, CDR2 YNFKEQ. The CDR3 runs 18 residues. Losses at the gene ends were 2 bases for V and 1 base for J; bases not matched to a gene: 9. TCRB immunosequencing input was roughly 500 nanograms of biopsy DNA per sample. Here immunoSEQ multiplex PCR was the method, and the copy in TCRdb shows in-frame clones only, minus some. The sample contains around 8,000 clones, 60% to 80% of which appear only once. The V gene is TRBV4-2, the J gene TRBJ2-3; 10 bases map to TRBD2. The TCR originated in an adult with Crohn's disease. What was sequenced was ileal tissue. CDR3 in amino acids: CASSQFGSGGEGTDTQYF. The CDR3 DNA reads TGTGCCAGCAGCCAATTCGGAAGCGGGGGGGAGGGCACAGATACGCAGTATTTT.